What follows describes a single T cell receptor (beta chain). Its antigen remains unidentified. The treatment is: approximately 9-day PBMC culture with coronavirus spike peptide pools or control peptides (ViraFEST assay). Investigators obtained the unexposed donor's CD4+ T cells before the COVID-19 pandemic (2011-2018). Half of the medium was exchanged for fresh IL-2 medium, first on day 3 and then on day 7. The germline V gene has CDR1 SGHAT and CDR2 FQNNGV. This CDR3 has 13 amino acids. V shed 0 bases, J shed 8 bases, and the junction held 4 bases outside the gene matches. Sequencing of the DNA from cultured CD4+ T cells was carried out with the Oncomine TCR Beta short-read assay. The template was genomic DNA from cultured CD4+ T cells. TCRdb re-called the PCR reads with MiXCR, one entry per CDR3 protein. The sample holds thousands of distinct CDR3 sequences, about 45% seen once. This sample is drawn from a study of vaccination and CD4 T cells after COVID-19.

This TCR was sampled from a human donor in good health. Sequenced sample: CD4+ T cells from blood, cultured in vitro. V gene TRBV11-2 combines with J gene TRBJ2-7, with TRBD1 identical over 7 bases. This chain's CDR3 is CASSLDEQGQQYF. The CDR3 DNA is TGTGCCAGCAGCTTAGATGAACAGGGGCAGCAGTACTTC. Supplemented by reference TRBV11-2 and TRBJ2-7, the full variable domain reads EAGVAQSPRYKIIEKRQSVAFWCNPISGHATLYWYQQILGQGPKLLIQFQNNGVVDDSQLPKDRFSAERLKGVDSTLKIQPAKLEDSAVYLCASSLDEQGQQYFGPGTRLTVT.